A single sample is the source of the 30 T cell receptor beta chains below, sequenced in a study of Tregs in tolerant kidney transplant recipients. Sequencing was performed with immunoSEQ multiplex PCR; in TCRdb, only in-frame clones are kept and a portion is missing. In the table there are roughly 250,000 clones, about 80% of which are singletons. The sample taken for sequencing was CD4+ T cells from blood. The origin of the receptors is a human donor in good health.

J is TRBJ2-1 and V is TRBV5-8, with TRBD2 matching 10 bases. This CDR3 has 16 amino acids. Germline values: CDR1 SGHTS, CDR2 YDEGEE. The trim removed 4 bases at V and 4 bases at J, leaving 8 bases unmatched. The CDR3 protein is CASSPRTAGGYNEQFF. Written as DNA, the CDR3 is TGTGCCAGCAGCCCGAGGACAGCGGGAGGGTACAATGAGCAGTTCTTC.

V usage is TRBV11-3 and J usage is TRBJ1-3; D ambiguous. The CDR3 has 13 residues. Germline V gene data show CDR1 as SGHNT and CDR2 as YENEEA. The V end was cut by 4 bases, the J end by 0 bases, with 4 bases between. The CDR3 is CASSWNSGNTIYF. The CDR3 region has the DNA TGTGCCAGCAGCTGGAACTCTGGAAACACCATATATTTT.

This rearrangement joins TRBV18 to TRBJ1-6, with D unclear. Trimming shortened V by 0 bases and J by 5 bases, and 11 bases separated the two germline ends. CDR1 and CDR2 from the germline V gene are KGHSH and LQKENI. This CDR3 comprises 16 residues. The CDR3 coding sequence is TGTGCCAGCTCACCACCGGGGAGGTCCAATAATTCACCCCTCCACTTT. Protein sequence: CASSPPGRSNNSPLHF.

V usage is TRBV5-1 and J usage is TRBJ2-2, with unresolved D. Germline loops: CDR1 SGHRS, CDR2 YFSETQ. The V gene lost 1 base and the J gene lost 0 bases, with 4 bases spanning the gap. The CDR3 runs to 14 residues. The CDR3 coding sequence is TGCGCCAGCAGCTTGCCAGCGAACACCGGGGAGCTGTTTTTT. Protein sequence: CASSLPANTGELFF.

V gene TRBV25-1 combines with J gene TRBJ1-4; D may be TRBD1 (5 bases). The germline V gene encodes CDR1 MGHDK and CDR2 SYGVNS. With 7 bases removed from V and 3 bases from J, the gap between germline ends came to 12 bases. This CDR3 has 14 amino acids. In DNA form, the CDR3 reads TGTGCCAGCAACCGGGGGAAAGCTAATGAAAAACTGTTTTTT. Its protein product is CASNRGKANEKLFF.

CDR3 DNA: TGTGCCAGCAGTTATTCCCAGGGGACCACCGGGGAGCTGTTTTTT. This encodes CASSYSQGTTGELFF. The rearrangement joins TRBV6-5 to TRBJ2-2; D is perhaps TRBD1 (6 bases). Trimming took off 3 bases at V and 4 bases at J, with 12 bases between the two ends. Germline CDR1 is MNHEY and CDR2 is SVGAGI. This CDR3 spans 15 amino acids.

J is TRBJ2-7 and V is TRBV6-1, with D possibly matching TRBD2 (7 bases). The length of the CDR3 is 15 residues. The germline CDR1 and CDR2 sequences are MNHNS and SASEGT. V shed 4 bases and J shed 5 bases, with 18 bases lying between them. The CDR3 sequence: CASSGSGGLRDEQYF. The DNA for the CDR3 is TGTGCCAGCAGTGGATCGGGGGGCCTACGGGACGAGCAGTACTTC.

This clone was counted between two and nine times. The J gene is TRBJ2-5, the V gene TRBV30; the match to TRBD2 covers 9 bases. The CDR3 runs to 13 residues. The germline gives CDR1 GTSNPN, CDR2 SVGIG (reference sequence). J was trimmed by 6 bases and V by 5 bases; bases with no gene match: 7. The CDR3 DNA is TGTGCCTGGGGCGGGGGGGGCCTGAAGACCCAGTACTTC. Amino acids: CAWGGGGLKTQYF.

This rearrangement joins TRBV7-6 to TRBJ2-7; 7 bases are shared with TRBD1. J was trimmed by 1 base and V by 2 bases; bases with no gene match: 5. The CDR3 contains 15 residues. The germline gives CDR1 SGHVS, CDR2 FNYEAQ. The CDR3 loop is CASSLTGTASYEQYF. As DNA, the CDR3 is TGTGCCAGCAGCTTAACCGGGACAGCATCCTACGAGCAGTACTTC.

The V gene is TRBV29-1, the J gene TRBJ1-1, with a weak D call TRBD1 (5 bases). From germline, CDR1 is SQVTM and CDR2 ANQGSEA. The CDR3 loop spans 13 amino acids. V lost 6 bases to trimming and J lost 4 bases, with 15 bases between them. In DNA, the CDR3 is TGCAGCGTGTCCTGGGCAGGGCTCACTGAAGCTTTCTTT. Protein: CSVSWAGLTEAFF.

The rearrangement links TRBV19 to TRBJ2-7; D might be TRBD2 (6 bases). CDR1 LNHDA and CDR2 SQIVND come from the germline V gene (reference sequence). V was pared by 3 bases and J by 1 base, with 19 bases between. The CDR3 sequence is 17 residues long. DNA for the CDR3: TGTGCCAGTAGTATCGGCGCGGGGCTAGCTGGTTCCTACGAGCAGTACTTC. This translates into CASSIGAGLAGSYEQYF.

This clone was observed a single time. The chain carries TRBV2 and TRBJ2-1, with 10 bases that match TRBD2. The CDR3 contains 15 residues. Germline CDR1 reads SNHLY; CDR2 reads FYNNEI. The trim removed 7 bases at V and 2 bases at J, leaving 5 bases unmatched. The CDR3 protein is CASTEREGPYNEQFF. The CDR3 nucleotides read TGTGCCAGCACTGAGCGGGAGGGACCCTACAATGAGCAGTTCTTC.

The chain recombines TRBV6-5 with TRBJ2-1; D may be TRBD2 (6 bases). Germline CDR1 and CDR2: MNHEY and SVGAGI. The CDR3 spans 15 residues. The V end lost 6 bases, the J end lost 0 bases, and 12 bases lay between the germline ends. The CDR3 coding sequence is TGTGCCAGCAGCTTAGCGGCGAGCTCCTACAATGAGCAGTTCTTC. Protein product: CASSLAASSYNEQFF.

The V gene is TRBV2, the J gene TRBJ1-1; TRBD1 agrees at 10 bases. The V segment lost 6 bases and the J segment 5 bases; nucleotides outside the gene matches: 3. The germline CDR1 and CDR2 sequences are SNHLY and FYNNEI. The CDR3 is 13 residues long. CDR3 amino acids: CASSRDRGTEAFF. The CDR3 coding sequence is TGTGCCAGCAGCCGGGACAGGGGAACTGAAGCTTTCTTT.

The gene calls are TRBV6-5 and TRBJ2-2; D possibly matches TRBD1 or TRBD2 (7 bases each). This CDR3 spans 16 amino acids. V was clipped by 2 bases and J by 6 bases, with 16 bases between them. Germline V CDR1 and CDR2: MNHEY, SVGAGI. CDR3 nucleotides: TGTGCCAGCAGTTACGCTTCCAGGGGGGGATCCGGGGAGCTGTTTTTT. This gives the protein CASSYASRGGSGELFF.

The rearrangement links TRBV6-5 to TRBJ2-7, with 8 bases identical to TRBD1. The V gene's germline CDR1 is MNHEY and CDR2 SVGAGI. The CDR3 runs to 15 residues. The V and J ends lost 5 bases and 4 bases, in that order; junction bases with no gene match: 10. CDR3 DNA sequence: TGTGCCAGCAGTAAGCCGGGACAGGCCAAATACGAGCAGTACTTC. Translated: CASSKPGQAKYEQYF.

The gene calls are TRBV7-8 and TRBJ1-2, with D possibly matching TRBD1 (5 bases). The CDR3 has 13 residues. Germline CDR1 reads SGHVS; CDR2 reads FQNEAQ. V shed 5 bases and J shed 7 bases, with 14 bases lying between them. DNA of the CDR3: TGTGCCAGCAGCCAACAGGACTCCTTTGGCTACACCTTC. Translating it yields CASSQQDSFGYTF.

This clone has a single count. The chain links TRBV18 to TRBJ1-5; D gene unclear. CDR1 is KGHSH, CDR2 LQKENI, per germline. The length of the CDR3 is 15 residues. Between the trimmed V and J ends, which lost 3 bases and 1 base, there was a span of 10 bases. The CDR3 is CASSPGRLSNQPQHF. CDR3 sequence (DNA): TGTGCCAGCTCACCTGGTAGACTGAGCAATCAGCCCCAGCATTTT.

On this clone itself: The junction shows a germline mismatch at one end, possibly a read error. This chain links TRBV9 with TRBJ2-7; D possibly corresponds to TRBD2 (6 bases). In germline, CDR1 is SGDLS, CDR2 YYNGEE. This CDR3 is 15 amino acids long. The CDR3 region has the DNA TGTGCCAGCAGCGTAGCGGGGACTGATCTCCCCGGGCAGCACTTC. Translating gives CASSVAGTDLPGQHF.

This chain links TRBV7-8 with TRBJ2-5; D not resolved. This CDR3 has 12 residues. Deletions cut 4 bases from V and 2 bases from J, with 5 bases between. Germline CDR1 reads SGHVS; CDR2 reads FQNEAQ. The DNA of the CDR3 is TGTGCCAGCAGCTCCCGGCAAGAGACCCAGTACTTC. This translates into CASSSRQETQYF.

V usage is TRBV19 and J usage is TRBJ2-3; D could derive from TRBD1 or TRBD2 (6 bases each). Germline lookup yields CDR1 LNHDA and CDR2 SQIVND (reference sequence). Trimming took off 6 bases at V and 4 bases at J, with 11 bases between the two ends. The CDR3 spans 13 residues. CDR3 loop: CASRPGASDTQYF. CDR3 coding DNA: TGTGCCAGTAGGCCGGGGGCCTCAGATACGCAGTATTTT.

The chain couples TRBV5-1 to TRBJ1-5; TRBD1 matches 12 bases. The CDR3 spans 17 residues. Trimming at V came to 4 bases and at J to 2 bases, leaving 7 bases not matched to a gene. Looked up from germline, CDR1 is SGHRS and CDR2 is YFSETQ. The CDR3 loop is CASSTGTGGAGNQPQHF. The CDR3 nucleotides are TGCGCCAGCAGCACCGGGACAGGGGGCGCAGGCAATCAGCCCCAGCATTTT. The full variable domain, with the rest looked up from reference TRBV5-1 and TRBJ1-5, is KAGVTQTPRYLIKTRGQQVTLSCSPISGHRSVSWYQQTPGQGLQFLFEYFSETQRNKGNFPGRFSGRQFSNSRSEMNVSTLELGDSALYLCASSTGTGGAGNQPQHFGDGTRLSIL.

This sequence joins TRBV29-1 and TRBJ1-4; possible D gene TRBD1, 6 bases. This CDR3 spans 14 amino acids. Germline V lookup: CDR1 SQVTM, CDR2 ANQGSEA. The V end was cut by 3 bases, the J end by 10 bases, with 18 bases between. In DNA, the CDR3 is TGCAGCGTTGAGGTTCAGGGACAAAGGGGAAAACTGTTTTTT. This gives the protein CSVEVQGQRGKLFF.

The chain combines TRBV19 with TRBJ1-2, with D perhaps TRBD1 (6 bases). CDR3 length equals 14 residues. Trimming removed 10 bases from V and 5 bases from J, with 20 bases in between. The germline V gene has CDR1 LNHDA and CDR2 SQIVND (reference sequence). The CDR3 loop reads CATNVGAGWYGYTF. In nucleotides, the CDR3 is TGTGCCACCAACGTGGGGGCAGGGTGGTATGGCTACACCTTC. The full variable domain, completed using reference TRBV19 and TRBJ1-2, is DGGITQSPKYLFRKEGQNVTLSCEQNLNHDAMYWYRQDPGQGLRLIYYSQIVNDFQKGDIAEGYSVSREKKESFPLTVTSAQKNPTAFYLCATNVGAGWYGYTFGSGTRLTVV.

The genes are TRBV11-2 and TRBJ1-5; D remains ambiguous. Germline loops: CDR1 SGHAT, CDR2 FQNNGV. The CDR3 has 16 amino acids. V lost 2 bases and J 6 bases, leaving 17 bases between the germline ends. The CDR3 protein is CASSLSVVPGIQPQHF. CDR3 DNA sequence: TGTGCCAGCAGCTTATCTGTTGTTCCCGGTATTCAGCCCCAGCATTTT.

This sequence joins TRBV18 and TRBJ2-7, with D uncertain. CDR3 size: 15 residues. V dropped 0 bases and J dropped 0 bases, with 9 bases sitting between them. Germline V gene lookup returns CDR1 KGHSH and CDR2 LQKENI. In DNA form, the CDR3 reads TGTGCCAGCTCACCACCAGGTACAGACTCCTACGAGCAGTACTTC. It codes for CASSPPGTDSYEQYF. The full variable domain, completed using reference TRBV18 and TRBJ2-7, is NAGVMQNPRHLVRRRGQEARLRCSPMKGHSHVYWYRQLPEEGLKFMVYLQKENIIDESGMPKERFSAEFPKEGPSILRIQQVVRGDSAAYFCASSPPGTDSYEQYFGPGTRLTVT.

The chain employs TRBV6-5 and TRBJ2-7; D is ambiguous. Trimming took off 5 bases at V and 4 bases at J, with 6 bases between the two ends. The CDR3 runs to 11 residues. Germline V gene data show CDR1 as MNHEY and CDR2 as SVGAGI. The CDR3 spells CASSMVYEQYF. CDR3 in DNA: TGTGCCAGCAGTATGGTTTACGAGCAGTACTTC.

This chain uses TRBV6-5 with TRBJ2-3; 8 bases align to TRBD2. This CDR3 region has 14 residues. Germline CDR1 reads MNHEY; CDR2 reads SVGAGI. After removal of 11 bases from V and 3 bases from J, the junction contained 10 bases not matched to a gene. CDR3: CALGKSGGTDTQYF. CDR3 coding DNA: TGTGCCCTAGGGAAGAGCGGGGGAACAGATACGCAGTATTTT.

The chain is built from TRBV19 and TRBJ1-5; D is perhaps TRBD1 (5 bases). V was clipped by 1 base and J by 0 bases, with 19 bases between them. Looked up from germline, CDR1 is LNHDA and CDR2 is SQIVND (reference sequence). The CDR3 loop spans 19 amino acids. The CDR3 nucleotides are TGTGCCAGTAGTATAGCCGGCAGGGAAACGGGGACTAGCAATCAGCCCCAGCATTTT. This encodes CASSIAGRETGTSNQPQHF.

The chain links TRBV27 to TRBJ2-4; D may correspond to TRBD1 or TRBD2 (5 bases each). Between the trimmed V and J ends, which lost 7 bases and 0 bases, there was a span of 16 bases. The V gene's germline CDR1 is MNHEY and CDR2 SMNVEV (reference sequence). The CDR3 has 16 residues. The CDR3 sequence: CASTPLGALAKNIQYF. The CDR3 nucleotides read TGTGCCAGCACCCCCCTCGGGGCTCTAGCCAAAAACATTCAGTACTTC.